This is a list of T cell receptor beta chains from one sample in a study of cytomegalovirus exposure and HLA in healthy donors. Generated by immunoSEQ multiplex PCR, the TCRdb table keeps only in-frame clones and is missing some. The sample yields under 200,000 clones, about four fifths seen once. Material: PBMCs. The receptors derive from a male donor in good health and CMV-seropositive. Each CDR3 is given with its conserved first and last residue. D genes are given only for firm matches. Size values are once, few and many counts, or a class for expanded clones, and some rows have none.

d_gene	v_gene	j_gene	abundance	CDR3nt	CDR3aa
.	TRBV4-3	TRBJ2-1	.	TGCGCCAGCAGCCAAGAAGATTCGGGGGTGGACGCCTCCTACAATGAGCAGTTCTTC	CASSQEDSGVDASYNEQFF
.	TRBV27	TRBJ2-7	few	TGTGCCAGCAGTCGGACAGACCCCTCCTACGAGCAGTACTTC	CASSRTDPSYEQYF
.	TRBV9	TRBJ1-1	.	TGTGCCAGCAGCGTAGCCGTAAGGGAGGAGGATTCTGAAGCTTTCTTT	CASSVAVREEDSEAFF
.	TRBV7-8	TRBJ2-1	once	TGTGCCAGCAGCTTAGTCGCTAGCCTTCTGGATGAGCAGTTCTTC	CASSLVASLLDEQFF
TRBD1	TRBV9	TRBJ1-4	.	TGTGCCAGCAGCCCCCGGGACAGGGGTGGTGAAAAACTGTTTTTT	CASSPRDRGGEKLFF
.	TRBV5-1	TRBJ1-1	.	TGCGCCAGCCGGATTGAGCGAATGAACACTGAAGCTTTCTTT	CASRIERMNTEAFF
TRBD1	TRBV10-3	TRBJ2-7	.	TGTGCCATCAGTGACAGGGGGCTGGAGCAGTACTTC	CAISDRGLEQYF
.	TRBV30	TRBJ2-7	.	TGTGCCTGGAGCTTCCTGAGGGGGAGCTCCTACGAGCAGTACTTC	CAWSFLRGSSYEQYF
.	TRBV5-4	TRBJ1-1	.	TGTGCCAGCAGCTTGCGAGAGCGGCGTACTGAAGCTTTCTTT	CASSLRERRTEAFF
TRBD2	TRBV30	TRBJ2-1	.	TGTGCCGGGACTGGGGGGGACCTCCCCTACAATGAGCAGTTCTTC	CAGTGGDLPYNEQFF
TRBD1	TRBV2	TRBJ1-5	.	TGTGCCAGCACTACCGTCGGCAGGGGGGTCAATCAGCCCCAGCATTTT	CASTTVGRGVNQPQHF
.	TRBV5-1	TRBJ2-2	few	TGCGCCAGCAGCTTGGGTCGTTTTGGGCCCGGGGAGCTGTTTTTT	CASSLGRFGPGELFF
.	TRBV6-5	TRBJ2-2	.	TGTGCCAGCAGTACCATGCTAGGCGGGGAGCTGTTTTTT	CASSTMLGGELFF
.	TRBV11-2	TRBJ2-2	.	TGTGCCAGCAGCTTAGGAGCGTGGGAGAGGGACACCGGGGAGCTGTTTTTT	CASSLGAWERDTGELFF
.	TRBV10-2	TRBJ2-7	.	TGCGCCAGTCAACCTGGGGGGGGGCCACTAGACGAGCAGTACTTC	CASQPGGGPLDEQYF
.	TRBV9	TRBJ1-4	.	TGTGCCAGCAGCGTAGGTAGCAGGGGTTGGGAAAAACTGTTTTTT	CASSVGSRGWEKLFF
TRBD1	TRBV4-2	TRBJ1-2	.	TGTGCCAGCAGCCAAGATACAGGGGACTATGGCTACACCTTC	CASSQDTGDYGYTF
TRBD2	TRBV7-9	TRBJ2-5	once	TGTGCCAGCAGCGTTAGCGGGGGGGCTCAGGAGACCCAGTACTTC	CASSVSGGAQETQYF
TRBD2	TRBV5-1	TRBJ2-3	.	TGCGCCAGCAGCTTGCGGGGGGTGGGGACAGATACGCAGTATTTT	CASSLRGVGTDTQYF
.	TRBV29-1	TRBJ1-1	.	TGCAGCGTTGACACAGGGCTAGGGGCTGAAGCTTTCTTT	CSVDTGLGAEAFF
TRBD1	TRBV5-1	TRBJ1-3	.	TGCGCCAGCAGCCTTGCGGGACAGGCTGGAAACACCATATATTTT	CASSLAGQAGNTIYF
TRBD1	TRBV4-3	TRBJ2-7	few	TGCGCCAGCAGCCAAGCGGGACAGGGGGAAGAGCAGTACTTC	CASSQAGQGEEQYF
TRBD1	TRBV5-6	TRBJ1-2	.	TGTGCCAGCAGCTTGGTTCAGGGGGCGGATGGCTACACCTTC	CASSLVQGADGYTF
.	TRBV30	TRBJ1-1	once	TGTGCCTGTAGGGGACTGTCGAACACTGAAGCTTTCTTT	CACRGLSNTEAFF
TRBD1	TRBV4-3	TRBJ2-7	.	TGCGCCAGCAGCCAAGGACAGGGGGCGCGGATCCAGTACTTC	CASSQGQGARIQYF
.	TRBV6-5	TRBJ2-1	.	TGTGCCAGCAGCCCCGGGAGTAGCAATGAGCAGTTCTTC	CASSPGSSNEQFF
.	TRBV10-3	TRBJ2-3	many	TGTGCCATCAGTGATGGGACAATGAGCACAGATACGCAGTATTTT	CAISDGTMSTDTQYF
.	TRBV5-1	TRBJ2-1	once	TGCGCCAGCAGCTGGGCCCCCGGGACCTACAATGAGCAGTTCTTC	CASSWAPGTYNEQFF
TRBD1	TRBV6-5	TRBJ1-1	.	TGTGCCAGCAGTTCGGACAGGGATGCTTTCTTT	CASSSDRDAFF
.	TRBV5-1	TRBJ2-1	.	TGCGCCAGCCGGGACACGGGGAGGGCTTACAATGAGCAGTTCTTC	CASRDTGRAYNEQFF
TRBD1	TRBV27	TRBJ1-1	.	TGTGCCAGCATACCTTCGACAGGGCTGAACACTGAAGCTTTCTTT	CASIPSTGLNTEAFF
.	TRBV27	TRBJ1-1	.	TGTGCCAGCAGTTTAGTTAGGGGCAGCCTGAACACTGAAGCTTTCTTT	CASSLVRGSLNTEAFF
TRBD1	TRBV7-2	TRBJ2-7	.	TGTGCCAGCGGGGCCACGGGACAGGGTCACTACGAGCAGTACTTC	CASGATGQGHYEQYF
TRBD1	TRBV27	TRBJ1-1	.	TGTGCCAGCAGCCGGGGACAGGGCAACACTGAAGCTTTCTTT	CASSRGQGNTEAFF
.	TRBV19	TRBJ2-3	.	TGTGCCAGTAGTATTAGTGCGGGGCGCACAGATACGCAGTATTTT	CASSISAGRTDTQYF
.	TRBV5-1	TRBJ2-1	.	TGCGCCAGCAGCTGGGCTAGCGCCAATGAGCAGTTCTTC	CASSWASANEQFF
.	TRBV5-8	TRBJ1-1	once	TGTGCCAGCAGCTTGGGCGTGAACACTGAAGCTTTCTTT	CASSLGVNTEAFF
.	TRBV7-8	TRBJ1-2	few	TGTGCCAGCAGCACCCGACAGCCCTCCCATCAAAACTATGGCTACACCTTC	CASSTRQPSHQNYGYTF
.	TRBV5-1	TRBJ2-3	.	TGCGCCAGCAGCTTGTTAAGCACAGATACGCAGTATTTT	CASSLLSTDTQYF
.	TRBV5-4	TRBJ2-1	few	TGTGCCAGCAGCGACTGGCGGCGTTCCTACAATGAGCAGTTCTTC	CASSDWRRSYNEQFF
TRBD1	TRBV4-2	TRBJ2-2	.	TGTGCCAGCAGCCCGGGACAGGGGGCGATCACCGGGGAGCTGTTTTTT	CASSPGQGAITGELFF
.	TRBV5-6	TRBJ2-5	.	TGTGCCAGCAGCACCCCGACTGGAATGCACCAGACCCAGTACTTC	CASSTPTGMHQTQYF
TRBD2	TRBV14	TRBJ2-3	once	TGTGCCAGCAGCCAAGGGAGACTAGCGGGACCCTCAGATACGCAGTATTTT	CASSQGRLAGPSDTQYF
TRBD2	TRBV5-8	TRBJ2-7	few	TGTGCCAGCAGGGTGGCGGGAGGGGAATACGAGCAGTACTTC	CASRVAGGEYEQYF
TRBD2	TRBV5-6	TRBJ2-3	.	TGTGCCAGCAGCCCCCTGACAGCTAGCGGGGGGGCACACACAGATACGCAGTATTTT	CASSPLTASGGAHTDTQYF
TRBD1	TRBV27	TRBJ1-5	.	TGTGCCAGCAGTCCCTGGACAGGGACCGGCAATCAGCCCCAGCATTTT	CASSPWTGTGNQPQHF
TRBD1	TRBV10-3	TRBJ2-5	.	TGTGCCATCAGCTCCGCCGGGACAGGGATTTCAGAGACCCAGTACTTC	CAISSAGTGISETQYF
TRBD2	TRBV7-9	TRBJ2-1	.	TGTGCCAGCAGCGTACTAGCGGGAGTTTCCTACAATGAGCAGTTCTTC	CASSVLAGVSYNEQFF